This TCR beta chain appears in the sequencing data of a study of control samples from healthy donors and cancer patients. Libraries were prepared by immunoSEQ multiplex PCR; TCRdb keeps only in-frame clonotypes and omits some of them. The sample includes over 75,000 clones, roughly 91% seen only once; the top ten take around 14%. The germline V gene encodes CDR1 SGHTA and CDR2 FQGNSA. The CDR3 consists of 17 residues. V was cut by 1 base and J by 8 bases, with 20 bases left in between. The TCR comes from a young man in good health. Sequencing was done on a sample of blood. The chain joins TRBV7-2 to TRBJ1-4, with a tentative D call TRBD1 (5 bases). The CDR3 DNA reads TGTGCCAGCAGCTTAGTATTAGCTGGGCAGGGTCGGGAAAAACTGTTTTTT. It specifies CASSLVLAGQGREKLFF.